These 8 T cell receptor beta chains originate from one sample sequenced in a study of blood T cell repertoires in COVID-19. The repertoire was sequenced with immunoSEQ multiplex PCR; TCRdb's copy has only in-frame clones and lacks some. The sample lists fewer than 90,000 clones, about nine tenths occurring once. The specimen was peripheral blood. These receptors all stem from a man of 80 years or more in a cohort sampled during active COVID-19.

This chain links TRBV6-2 or TRBV6-3 with TRBJ2-7, with D unclear. V dropped 5 bases and J dropped 2 bases, with 10 bases sitting between them. The CDR3 is 13 amino acids. In germline, CDR1 is MNHEY, CDR2 SVGEGT. The CDR3 here is CASSTYSAYEQYV. Here the CDR3 DNA reads TGTGCCAGCAGTACCTACAGTGCCTACGAGCAGTACGTC.

The rearrangement uses TRBV5-1 and TRBJ1-5, with 7 bases that match TRBD1. CDR3 size: 15 residues. The germline V gene encodes CDR1 SGHRS and CDR2 YFSETQ. V gave up 1 base and J gave up 3 bases; unmatched junction bases: 4. The chain's CDR3 is CASSLKGGSNQPQHF. CDR3 DNA: TGCGCCAGCAGCTTGAAAGGGGGCTCCAATCAGCCCCAGCATTTT.

This clone showed up just a few times. V gene TRBV7-7 combines with J gene TRBJ2-3; D unresolved. Deletions cut 5 bases from V and 4 bases from J, with 10 bases between. The CDR3 totals 13 residues. Germline assignment: CDR1 SSHAT and CDR2 FNYEAQ (reference sequence). CDR3 amino acids: CASSPPTSDTQYF. CDR3 coding DNA: TGTGCCAGCAGCCCCCCCACTTCAGATACGCAGTATTTT.

This chain connects TRBV5-1 to TRBJ1-3; possibly TRBD1 for D (6 bases). Per the germline V gene, CDR1 is SGHRS and CDR2 is YFSETQ. The CDR3 consists of 17 residues. Trimming shortened V by 1 base and J by 0 bases, and 14 bases separated the two germline ends. This CDR3 reads CASSLSGTPSSGNTIYF. CDR3 nucleotide sequence: TGCGCCAGCAGCTTGTCCGGGACACCGAGCTCTGGAAACACCATATATTTT.

The chain couples TRBV3-1 (or the pseudogene TRBV3-2) to TRBJ2-3, with 7 bases matching TRBD2. The germline V gene has CDR1 LGHDT and CDR2 YNNKEL (reference sequence). This CDR3 has 19 amino acids. V was clipped by 1 base and J by 1 base; unmatched bases: 14. The CDR3 DNA follows: TGTGCCAGCAGCCAAGCTGTAATAGGACTAGGAGGGGGCACAGATACGCAGTATTTT. Translated, it gives CASSQAVIGLGGGTDTQYF.

V usage is TRBV6-5 and J usage is TRBJ2-7; the match to TRBD1 covers 7 bases. Germline CDR1 reads MNHEY; CDR2 reads SVGAGI. J lost 0 bases, V lost 5 bases, and 7 bases had no gene match. CDR3 length: 15 amino acids. This CDR3 is CASSKTGLNSYEQYF. The CDR3 nucleotides read TGTGCCAGCAGTAAGACAGGGCTCAACTCCTACGAGCAGTACTTC.

This clone showed up just a few times. DNA for the CDR3: TGTGCCAGCAGCTTTAGCGACAGGAGCAATCAGCCCCAGCATTTT. It yields the protein CASSFSDRSNQPQHF. The V call is TRBV7-9, the J call TRBJ1-5, with D maybe TRBD1 (6 bases). The germline gives CDR1 SEHNR, CDR2 FQNEAQ (reference sequence). The CDR3 is 15 residues long. Trimming cost V 3 bases and J 1 base, with 10 bases left between them.

This clone has just a few counts. The CDR3 here is CASSKKGTGWNTGELFF. As DNA, the CDR3 is TGTGCCAGCAGCAAGAAAGGGACAGGGTGGAACACCGGGGAGCTGTTTTTT. The gene calls are TRBV5-4 and TRBJ2-2; TRBD1 agrees at 9 bases. CDR3 size: 17 residues. The V segment lost 4 bases and the J segment 1 base; nucleotides outside the gene matches: 8. The germline CDR1 and CDR2 sequences are SGHNT and YYREEE (reference sequence).